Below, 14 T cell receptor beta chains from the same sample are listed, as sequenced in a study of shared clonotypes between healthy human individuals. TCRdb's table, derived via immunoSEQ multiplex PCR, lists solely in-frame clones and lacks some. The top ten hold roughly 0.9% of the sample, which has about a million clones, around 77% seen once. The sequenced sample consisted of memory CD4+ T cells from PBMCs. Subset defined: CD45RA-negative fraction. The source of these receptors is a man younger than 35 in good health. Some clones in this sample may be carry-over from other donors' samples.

The CDR3 sequence is CASSLVPELGELFF. In DNA form, the CDR3 reads TGCGCCAGCAGCTTGGTCCCGGAACTCGGGGAGCTGTTTTTT. This chain uses TRBV5-1 with TRBJ2-2; D not resolved. The CDR3 is 14 residues long. The ends were cut back, 0 bases at V and 7 bases at J, with 10 bases in the middle. CDR1 SGHRS and CDR2 YFSETQ come from the germline V gene.

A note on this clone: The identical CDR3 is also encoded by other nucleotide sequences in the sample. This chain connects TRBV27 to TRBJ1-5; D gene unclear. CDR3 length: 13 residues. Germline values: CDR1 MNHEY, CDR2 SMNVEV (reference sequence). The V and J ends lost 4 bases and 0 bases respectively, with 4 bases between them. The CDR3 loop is CASSSDSNQPQHF. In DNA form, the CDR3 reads TGTGCCAGCAGTTCGGATAGCAATCAGCCCCAGCATTTT.

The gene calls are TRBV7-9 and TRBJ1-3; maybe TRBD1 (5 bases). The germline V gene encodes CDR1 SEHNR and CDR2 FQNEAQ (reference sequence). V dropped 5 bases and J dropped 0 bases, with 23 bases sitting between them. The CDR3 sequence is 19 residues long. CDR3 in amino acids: CASSTFSGTSDHSGNTIYF. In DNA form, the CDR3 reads TGTGCCAGCAGCACTTTCTCCGGGACTTCGGACCACTCTGGAAACACCATATATTTT.

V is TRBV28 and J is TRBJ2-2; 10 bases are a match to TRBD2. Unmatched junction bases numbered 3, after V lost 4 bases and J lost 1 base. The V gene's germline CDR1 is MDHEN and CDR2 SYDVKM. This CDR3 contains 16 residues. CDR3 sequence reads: CASSYGLAENTGELFF. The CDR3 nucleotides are TGTGCCAGCAGTTACGGACTAGCGGAGAACACCGGGGAGCTGTTTTTT.

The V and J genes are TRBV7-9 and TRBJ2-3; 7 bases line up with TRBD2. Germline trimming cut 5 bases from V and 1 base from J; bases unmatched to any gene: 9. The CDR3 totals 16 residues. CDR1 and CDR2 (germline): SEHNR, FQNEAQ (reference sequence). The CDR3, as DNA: TGTGCCAGCAGCCCAGGCCGGCTAGCGGGCACAGATACGCAGTATTTT. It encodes CASSPGRLAGTDTQYF.

The CDR3 coding sequence is TGCGCCAGCAGCTTTGGGACAGCAGCCCAAGAGACCCAGTACTTC. It is translated as CASSFGTAAQETQYF. The V and J genes are TRBV5-1 and TRBJ2-5, with 7 bases aligning to TRBD1. The J segment lost 1 base and the V segment lost 2 bases, leaving 5 bases of the junction unmatched. Germline CDR1 and CDR2: SGHRS and YFSETQ. This CDR3 is 15 amino acids long.

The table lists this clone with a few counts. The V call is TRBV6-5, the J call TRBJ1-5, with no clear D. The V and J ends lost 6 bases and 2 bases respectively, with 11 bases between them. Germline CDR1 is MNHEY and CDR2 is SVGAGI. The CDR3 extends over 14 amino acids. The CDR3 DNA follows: TGTGCCAGCAGCCCCGGTGGGGGCAATCAGCCCCAGCATTTT. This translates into CASSPGGGNQPQHF.

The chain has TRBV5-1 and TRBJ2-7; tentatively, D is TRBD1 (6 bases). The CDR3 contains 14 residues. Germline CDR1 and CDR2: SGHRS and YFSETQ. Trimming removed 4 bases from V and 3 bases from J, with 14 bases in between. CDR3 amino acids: CASSLDRLLYEQYF. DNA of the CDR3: TGCGCCAGCAGCCTAGACAGGCTTCTCTACGAGCAGTACTTC.

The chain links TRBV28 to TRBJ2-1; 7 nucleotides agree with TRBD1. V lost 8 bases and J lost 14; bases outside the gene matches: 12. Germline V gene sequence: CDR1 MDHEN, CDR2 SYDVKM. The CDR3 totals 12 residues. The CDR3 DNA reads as TGTGCCAGCGGTACAGGGGTGCCAAAGAAGTTCTTC. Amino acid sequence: CASGTGVPKKFF.

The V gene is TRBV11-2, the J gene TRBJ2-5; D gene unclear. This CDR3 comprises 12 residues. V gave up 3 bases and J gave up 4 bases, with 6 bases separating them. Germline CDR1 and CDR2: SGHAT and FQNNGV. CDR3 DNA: TGTGCCAGCAGCTTCTCGAGAGAGACCCAGTACTTC. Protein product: CASSFSRETQYF.

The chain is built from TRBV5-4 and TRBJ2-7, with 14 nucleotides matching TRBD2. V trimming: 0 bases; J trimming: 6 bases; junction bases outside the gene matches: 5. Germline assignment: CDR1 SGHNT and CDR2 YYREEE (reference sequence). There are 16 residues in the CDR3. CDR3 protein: CASSLGLAGGRGEQYF. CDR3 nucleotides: TGTGCCAGCAGCTTGGGACTAGCGGGAGGGCGAGGCGAGCAGTACTTC.

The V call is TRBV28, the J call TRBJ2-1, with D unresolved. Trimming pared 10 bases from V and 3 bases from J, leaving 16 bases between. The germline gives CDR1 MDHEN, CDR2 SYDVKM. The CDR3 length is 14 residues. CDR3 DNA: TGTGCCACCCATCCAGGAATCCTCTACAATGAGCAGTTCTTC. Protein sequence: CATHPGILYNEQFF.

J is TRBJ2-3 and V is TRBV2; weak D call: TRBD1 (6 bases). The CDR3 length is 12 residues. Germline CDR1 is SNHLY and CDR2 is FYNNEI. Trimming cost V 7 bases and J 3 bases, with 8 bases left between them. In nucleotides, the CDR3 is TGTGCCAGCACTACAGGGACAGATACGCAGTATTTT. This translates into CASTTGTDTQYF.

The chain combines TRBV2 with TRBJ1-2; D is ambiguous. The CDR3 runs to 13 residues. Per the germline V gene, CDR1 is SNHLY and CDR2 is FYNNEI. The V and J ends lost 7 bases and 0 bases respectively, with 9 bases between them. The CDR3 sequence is CASTLQPNYGYTF. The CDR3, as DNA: TGTGCCAGCACTTTACAGCCTAACTATGGCTACACCTTC.